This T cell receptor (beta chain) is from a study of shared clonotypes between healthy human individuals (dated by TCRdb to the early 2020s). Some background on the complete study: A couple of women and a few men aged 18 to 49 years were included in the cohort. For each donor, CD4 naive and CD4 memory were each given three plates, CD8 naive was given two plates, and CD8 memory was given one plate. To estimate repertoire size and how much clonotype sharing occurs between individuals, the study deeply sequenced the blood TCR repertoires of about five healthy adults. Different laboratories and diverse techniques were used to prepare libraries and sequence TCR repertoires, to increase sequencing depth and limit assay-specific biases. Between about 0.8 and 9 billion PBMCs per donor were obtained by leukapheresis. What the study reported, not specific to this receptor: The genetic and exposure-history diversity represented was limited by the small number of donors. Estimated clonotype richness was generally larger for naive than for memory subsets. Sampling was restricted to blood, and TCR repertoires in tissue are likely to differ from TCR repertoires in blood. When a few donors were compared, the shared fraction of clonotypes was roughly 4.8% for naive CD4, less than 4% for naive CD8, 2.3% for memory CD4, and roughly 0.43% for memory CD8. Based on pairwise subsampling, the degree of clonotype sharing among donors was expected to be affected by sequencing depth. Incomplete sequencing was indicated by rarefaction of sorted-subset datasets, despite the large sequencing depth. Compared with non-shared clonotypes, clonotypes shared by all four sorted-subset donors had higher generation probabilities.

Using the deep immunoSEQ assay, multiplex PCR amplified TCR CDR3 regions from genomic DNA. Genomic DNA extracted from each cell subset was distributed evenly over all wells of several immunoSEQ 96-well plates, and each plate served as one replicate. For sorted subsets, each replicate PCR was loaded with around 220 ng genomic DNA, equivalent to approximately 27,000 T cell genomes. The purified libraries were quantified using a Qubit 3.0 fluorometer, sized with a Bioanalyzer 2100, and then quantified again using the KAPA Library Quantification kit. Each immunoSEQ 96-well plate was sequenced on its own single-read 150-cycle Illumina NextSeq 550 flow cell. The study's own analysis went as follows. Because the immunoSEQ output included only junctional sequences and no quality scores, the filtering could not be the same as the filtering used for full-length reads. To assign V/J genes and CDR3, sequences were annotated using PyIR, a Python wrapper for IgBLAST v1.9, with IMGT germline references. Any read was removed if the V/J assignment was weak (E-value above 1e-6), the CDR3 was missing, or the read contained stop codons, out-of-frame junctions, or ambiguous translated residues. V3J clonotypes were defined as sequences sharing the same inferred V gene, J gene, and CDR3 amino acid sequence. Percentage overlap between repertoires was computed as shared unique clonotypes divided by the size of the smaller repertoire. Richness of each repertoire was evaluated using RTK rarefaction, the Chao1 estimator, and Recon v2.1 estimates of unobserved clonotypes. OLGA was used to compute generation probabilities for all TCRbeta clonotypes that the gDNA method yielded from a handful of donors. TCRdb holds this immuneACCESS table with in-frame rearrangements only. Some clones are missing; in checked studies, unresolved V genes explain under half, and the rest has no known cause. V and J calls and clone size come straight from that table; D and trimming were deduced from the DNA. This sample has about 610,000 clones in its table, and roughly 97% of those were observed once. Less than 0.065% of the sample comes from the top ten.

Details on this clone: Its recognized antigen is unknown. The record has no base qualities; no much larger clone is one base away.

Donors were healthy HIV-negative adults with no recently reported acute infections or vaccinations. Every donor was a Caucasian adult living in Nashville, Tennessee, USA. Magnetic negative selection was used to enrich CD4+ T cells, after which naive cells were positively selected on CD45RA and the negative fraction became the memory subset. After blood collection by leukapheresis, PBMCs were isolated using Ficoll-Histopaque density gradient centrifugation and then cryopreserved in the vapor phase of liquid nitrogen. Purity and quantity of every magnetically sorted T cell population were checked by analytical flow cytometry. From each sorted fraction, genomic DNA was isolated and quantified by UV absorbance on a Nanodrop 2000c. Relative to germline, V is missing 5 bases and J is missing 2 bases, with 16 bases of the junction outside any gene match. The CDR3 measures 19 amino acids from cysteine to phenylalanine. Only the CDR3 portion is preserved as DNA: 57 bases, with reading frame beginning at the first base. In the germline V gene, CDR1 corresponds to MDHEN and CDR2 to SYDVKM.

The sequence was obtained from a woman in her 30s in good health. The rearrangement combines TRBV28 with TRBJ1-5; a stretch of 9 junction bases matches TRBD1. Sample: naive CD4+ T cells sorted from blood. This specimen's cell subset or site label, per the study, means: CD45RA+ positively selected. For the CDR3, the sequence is CASSPHRGPSKVGNQPQHF. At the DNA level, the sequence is TGTGCCAGCAGTCCCCACAGGGGGCCCTCGAAGGTAGGCAATCAGCCCCAGCATTTT.